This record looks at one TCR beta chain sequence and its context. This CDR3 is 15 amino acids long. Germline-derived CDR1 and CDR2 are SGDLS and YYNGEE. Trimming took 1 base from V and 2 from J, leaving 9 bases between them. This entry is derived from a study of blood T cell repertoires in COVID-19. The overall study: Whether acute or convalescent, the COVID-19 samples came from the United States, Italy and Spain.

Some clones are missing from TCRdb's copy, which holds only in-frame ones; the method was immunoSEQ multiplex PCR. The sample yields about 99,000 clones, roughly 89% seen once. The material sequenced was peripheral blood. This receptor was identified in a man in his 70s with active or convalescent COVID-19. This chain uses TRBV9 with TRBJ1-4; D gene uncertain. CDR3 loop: CASSVRGVTNEKLFF. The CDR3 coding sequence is TGTGCCAGCAGCGTAAGAGGCGTTACTAATGAAAAACTGTTTTTT.